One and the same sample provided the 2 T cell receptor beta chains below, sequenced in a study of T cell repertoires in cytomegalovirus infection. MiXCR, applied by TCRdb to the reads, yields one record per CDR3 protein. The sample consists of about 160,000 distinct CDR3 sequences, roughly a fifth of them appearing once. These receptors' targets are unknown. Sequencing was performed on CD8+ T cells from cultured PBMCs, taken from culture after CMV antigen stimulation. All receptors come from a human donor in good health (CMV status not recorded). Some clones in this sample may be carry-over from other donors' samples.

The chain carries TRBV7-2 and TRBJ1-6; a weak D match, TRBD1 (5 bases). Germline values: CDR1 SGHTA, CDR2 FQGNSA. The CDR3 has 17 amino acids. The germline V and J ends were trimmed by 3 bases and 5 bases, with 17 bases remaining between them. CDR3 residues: CASSFQLSRQNNSPLHF. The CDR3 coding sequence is TGTGCCAGCAGCTTCCAACTGTCTAGACAGAATAATTCACCCCTCCACTTT.

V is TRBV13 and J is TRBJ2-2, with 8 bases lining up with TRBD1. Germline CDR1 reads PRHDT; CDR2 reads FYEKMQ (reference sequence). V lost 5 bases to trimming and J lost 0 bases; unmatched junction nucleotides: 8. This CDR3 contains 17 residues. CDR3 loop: CASSLMRQGPNTGELFF. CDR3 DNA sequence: TGTGCCAGCAGCCTAATGAGACAGGGGCCGAACACCGGGGAGCTGTTTTTT.